This TCR beta chain originates from a study of CD8+CD57+ T cells in acquired aplastic anemia. Study as a whole: There were roughly 9.8 million reads, on average, for CD4+ cells from healthy donors.

Genomic DNA acted as the template from which TCR beta VDJ combination and CDR3 sequence profiling were carried out. TCRdb redid the calling of the reads with MiXCR, one entry per CDR3 protein. The repertoire consists of about 190,000 distinct CDR3 sequences, with roughly 56% occurring once and the leading ten covering approximately 16%. The clonotype comes from a human donor in good health, serving as a control. Material for sequencing was sorted CD4+, CD8+, or CD8+CD57+ T cells (not recorded which) from PBMCs.

CDR3 in amino acids: CASSATGAAGNEQYF. The DNA of the CDR3 is TGTGCCAGCAGCGCAACAGGGGCAGCGGGAAACGAGCAGTACTTC. The V and J genes are TRBV9 and TRBJ2-7, with D perhaps matching TRBD1 or TRBD2 (7 bases each). V was trimmed by 3 bases and J by 5 bases, leaving 18 bases between them. The CDR3 spans 15 residues. CDR1 is SGDLS and CDR2 is YYNGEE in the germline V gene.